The 29 T cell receptor beta chains below were found in one sample sequenced in a study of beta chain features in type 1 diabetes. Findings and caveats of the study: TCRB CDR3s from Type 1 diabetes patients were moderately but significantly shorter in all four CD4+ subsets.

The antigens for these receptors are not known. Expressed TCRB transcripts were sequenced after all isolated RNA was converted to cDNA. Here immunoSEQ multiplex PCR was the method, and the copy in TCRdb shows in-frame clones only, minus some. The profile covers around 140,000 clones, with about an eighth appearing a single time and about 1.3% taken by the ten largest. The sequencing input was central memory CD4+ T cells from blood. The receptor set was obtained from a young man with type 1 diabetes.

V is TRBV7-8 and J is TRBJ1-4; D is perhaps TRBD1 (5 bases). The V gene's germline CDR1 is SGHVS and CDR2 FQNEAQ. Trimming took 7 bases from V and 1 from J, leaving 13 bases between them. The CDR3 contains 15 residues. In nucleotides, the CDR3 is TGTGCCAGCACCATGGGGGTGGGAACTAATGAAAAACTGTTTTTT. Translation gives CASTMGVGTNEKLFF.

This clone was observed a few times. The V call is TRBV7-9, the J call TRBJ2-2; D is uncertain. This CDR3 is 14 amino acids long. CDR1 and CDR2 (germline): SEHNR, FQNEAQ (reference sequence). The V end was cut by 5 bases, the J end by 3 bases, with 10 bases between. CDR3 sequence: CASSPGQHTGELFF. DNA of the CDR3: TGTGCCAGCAGCCCGGGTCAGCACACCGGGGAGCTGTTTTTT. Full variable domain (rest looked up from reference TRBV7-9 and TRBJ2-2): DTGVSQNPRHKITKRGQNVTFRCDPISEHNRLYWYRQTLGQGPEFLTYFQNEAQLEKSRLLSDRFSAERPKGSFSTLEIQRTEQGDSAMYLCASSPGQHTGELFFGEGSRLTVL.

The chain recombines TRBV6-6 with TRBJ2-7; D is perhaps TRBD1 (6 bases). The V end was cut by 0 bases, the J end by 7 bases, with 16 bases between. The CDR3 sequence is 15 residues long. Germline V gene lookup returns CDR1 MNHNY and CDR2 SVGAGI (reference sequence). CDR3 protein: CASSYSPDSLGEQYF. For the CDR3, the DNA is TGTGCCAGCAGTTACTCGCCGGACAGCCTTGGAGAGCAGTACTTC.

As concerns this clone: Mismatch with germline at one junction end may stem from a read error. This chain connects TRBV6-5 to TRBJ2-5, with D perhaps assigned TRBD1 or TRBD2 (5 bases each). This CDR3 has 14 residues. Germline V gives CDR1 MNHEY, CDR2 SVGAGI. The CDR3: CASSSGTLQVIRHF. The CDR3 region has the DNA TGTGCCAGCAGTTCAGGGACGTTACAGGTTATTCGTCACTTC.

V gene TRBV18 combines with J gene TRBJ2-7, with TRBD1 matching 8 bases. The CDR3 runs 15 residues. In germline, CDR1 is KGHSH, CDR2 LQKENI. Trimming took 6 bases from V and 4 from J; bases not matched to a gene: 11. The DNA for the CDR3 is TGTGCCAGCTCCCAGGGGGCTGGAACGGGGTACGAGCAGTACTTC. Translation: CASSQGAGTGYEQYF.

This clone has only a few counts. This chain uses TRBV28 with TRBJ2-7; D possibly corresponds to TRBD2 (5 bases). Trimming took 8 bases from V and 0 from J, leaving 11 bases between them. The CDR3 extends over 13 amino acids. The germline V gene has CDR1 MDHEN and CDR2 SYDVKM. CDR3 nucleotides: TGTGCCAGCGGCGGGTTCGACTCCTACGAGCAGTACTTC. Protein sequence: CASGGFDSYEQYF.

Only a few counts were recorded for this clone. V usage is TRBV10-3 and J usage is TRBJ2-1, with TRBD2 identical over 7 bases. The CDR3 covers 16 residues. CDR1 and CDR2 (germline): ENHRY, SYGVKD. V lost 7 bases to trimming and J lost 6 bases; unmatched junction nucleotides: 15. The CDR3 DNA reads as TGTGCCATCAAAGAAGCAGCGGGGAAGGTTAGCAATGAGCAGTTCTTC. Protein product: CAIKEAAGKVSNEQFF.

V and J are TRBV5-1 and TRBJ2-1, with TRBD2 identical over 7 bases. The ends lost 0 bases at V and 1 base at J; junction bases unmatched: 1. This CDR3 has 15 amino acids. Germline lookup yields CDR1 SGHRS and CDR2 YFSETQ. CDR3 bases: TGCGCCAGCAGCTTGGAGCGGGGTTCCTACAATGAGCAGTTCTTC. Its protein is CASSLERGSYNEQFF.

The chain combines TRBV15 with TRBJ2-3; 12 nucleotides agree with TRBD2. Germline V CDR1 and CDR2: LNHNV, YYDKDF (reference sequence). This CDR3 region has 17 residues. V gave up 0 bases and J gave up 2 bases; unmatched junction bases: 3. In nucleotides, the CDR3 is TGTGCCACCAGCAGAGATACTAGCGGGGGGCCCACAGATACGCAGTATTTT. Encoded protein: CATSRDTSGGPTDTQYF.

The V call is TRBV2, the J call TRBJ1-4; the D gene is possibly TRBD1 (6 bases). The germline V gene encodes CDR1 SNHLY and CDR2 FYNNEI. This CDR3 contains 15 residues. Trimming stripped 8 bases from V and 8 bases from J, with 21 bases between. The DNA of the CDR3 is TGTGCCAGCGGGAGGGGGGCCGTTGGCCCGGAAAAACTGTTTTTT. It codes for CASGRGAVGPEKLFF.

This clone has only a few counts. V usage is TRBV6-1 and J usage is TRBJ2-3, with 12 bases that match TRBD2. The trim removed 8 bases at V and 7 bases at J, leaving 10 bases unmatched. The CDR3 sequence is 15 residues long. CDR1 and CDR2 from the germline V gene are MNHNS and SASEGT. The CDR3 protein is CASGETSGGKNTQYF. In nucleotides, the CDR3 is TGTGCCAGCGGCGAGACTAGCGGGGGAAAAAATACGCAGTATTTT.

This clone was found many times. This rearrangement joins TRBV9 to TRBJ2-2; D gene unclear. In germline, CDR1 is SGDLS, CDR2 YYNGEE. This CDR3 has 13 amino acids. Trimming removed 5 bases from V and 6 bases from J, with 11 bases in between. The CDR3 protein is CASSALNAGELFF. As DNA, the CDR3 is TGTGCCAGCAGTGCCTTGAATGCCGGGGAGCTGTTTTTT.

The chain employs TRBV11-1 and TRBJ2-7, with 9 bases identical to TRBD1. The germline gives CDR1 SGHAT, CDR2 FQDESV (reference sequence). The CDR3 is 12 amino acids. V shed 7 bases, J shed 4 bases, and the junction held 2 bases outside the gene matches. Here the CDR3 reads CASIGQGYEQYF. CDR3 DNA: TGTGCCAGCATCGGACAGGGGTACGAGCAGTACTTC.

J is TRBJ1-1 and V is TRBV27; D gene unclear. The length of the CDR3 is 15 residues. V lost 0 bases and J lost 5, with 13 bases in between. From germline, CDR1 is MNHEY and CDR2 SMNVEV (reference sequence). CDR3 bases: TGTGCCAGCAGTTTATCCGGCTGGAAGGTTACTGAAGCTTTCTTT. It translates to CASSLSGWKVTEAFF.

V and J are TRBV4-2 and TRBJ2-2, with 8 nucleotides matching TRBD1. Germline CDR1 reads LGHNA; CDR2 reads YNFKEQ. The CDR3 spans 15 residues. V shed 4 bases and J 5 bases; nucleotides not matched to a gene: 6. This chain's CDR3 is CASSLQGAGTGELFF. CDR3 in DNA: TGTGCCAGCAGCCTCCAGGGGGCAGGGACCGGGGAGCTGTTTTTT.

This clone has only a few counts. CDR3 DNA: TGTGCCAGCAGCTCCCTGAGGGAGACCCAGTACTTC. Translating it yields CASSSLRETQYF. The chain has TRBV11-2 and TRBJ2-5; D is unclear. Germline CDR1 reads SGHAT; CDR2 reads FQNNGV. The CDR3 has 12 residues. Trimming removed 4 bases at V and 5 bases at J, with 8 bases between.

The rearrangement links TRBV30 to TRBJ1-2, with D maybe TRBD1 (5 bases). The CDR3 contains 13 residues. The V end lost 8 bases, the J end lost 4 bases, and 17 bases lay between the germline ends. Germline CDR1 GTSNPN, CDR2 SVGIG (reference sequence). CDR3 in amino acids: CALQGLEGYGYTF. The CDR3 DNA reads TGTGCCCTCCAGGGACTTGAGGGCTATGGCTACACCTTC.

This chain uses TRBV30 with TRBJ1-2, with 9 positions matching TRBD1. Germline CDR1 is GTSNPN and CDR2 is SVGIG (reference sequence). The ends lost 2 bases at V and 2 bases at J; junction bases unmatched: 6. The length of the CDR3 is 15 residues. CDR3 in DNA: TGTGCCTGGAGTAACCCCGGGACAGGGAACTATGGCTACACCTTC. This encodes CAWSNPGTGNYGYTF.

The rearrangement links TRBV5-1 to TRBJ2-3; D tentatively fits TRBD1 or TRBD2 (5 bases each). Germline V gives CDR1 SGHRS, CDR2 YFSETQ. This CDR3 region has 16 residues. Between the trimmed V and J ends, which lost 2 bases and 6 bases, there was a span of 19 bases. The CDR3 DNA sequence: TGCGCCAGCAGCTTAGGTGGGGACGAGCGTTTGGATACGCAGTATTTT. Amino acid sequence: CASSLGGDERLDTQYF.

This clone was seen a handful of times. The J gene is TRBJ2-3, the V gene TRBV5-6; TRBD2 agrees at 11 bases. This CDR3 spans 17 amino acids. J was trimmed by 3 bases and V by 4 bases; bases with no gene match: 10. The germline CDR1 and CDR2 sequences are SGHDT and YYEEEE. The CDR3 region is CASSTRVAGGPTDTQYF. The CDR3 nucleotides read TGTGCCAGCAGCACCCGCGTAGCGGGGGGGCCGACAGATACGCAGTATTTT.

This clone appeared a few times. J is TRBJ2-3 and V is TRBV18; unclear D gene. This CDR3 contains 12 residues. Per the germline V gene, CDR1 is KGHSH and CDR2 is LQKENI. With 8 bases removed from V and 3 bases from J, the gap between germline ends came to 9 bases. The CDR3 reads CASPVGTDTQYF. CDR3 DNA: TGTGCCAGCCCGGTGGGTACAGATACGCAGTATTTT.

This sequence joins TRBV11-2 and TRBJ2-7; D possibly corresponds to TRBD1 (6 bases). This CDR3 is 15 amino acids long. The germline gives CDR1 SGHAT, CDR2 FQNNGV. The ends were cut back, 1 base at V and 2 bases at J, with 12 bases in the middle. As DNA, the CDR3 is TGTGCCAGCAGCTTAGGGGCAGGGGTGACCTACGAGCAGTACTTC. Its protein product is CASSLGAGVTYEQYF.

V and J are TRBV18 and TRBJ1-4; weak D call: TRBD1 (6 bases). The V gene's germline CDR1 is KGHSH and CDR2 LQKENI. V lost 2 bases and J lost 8, with 18 bases in between. The CDR3 is made up of 16 amino acids. The CDR3 DNA is TGTGCCAGCTCACCAGGCGGAGCAGGGGTTCGGGAAAAACTGTTTTTT. It encodes CASSPGGAGVREKLFF.

This rearrangement joins TRBV2 to TRBJ1-1; no definite D call. CDR1 is SNHLY and CDR2 is FYNNEI in the germline V gene. The CDR3 has 13 amino acids. V was clipped by 10 bases and J by 1 base, with 13 bases between them. The CDR3: CATTFLQNTEAFF. As DNA, the CDR3 is TGTGCCACCACCTTTCTCCAGAACACTGAAGCTTTCTTT.

This clone was counted a few times. The chain couples TRBV2 to TRBJ1-6, with D perhaps TRBD1 (5 bases). The ends were cut back, 4 bases at V and 6 bases at J, with 10 bases in the middle. Germline CDR1 is SNHLY and CDR2 is FYNNEI. This CDR3 contains 14 residues. The CDR3 DNA sequence: TGTGCCAGCAGTGCTGACAGTATTAATTCACCCCTCCACTTT. It yields the protein CASSADSINSPLHF.

This clone was picked up many times. The rearrangement uses TRBV27 and TRBJ1-6, with 7 bases aligning to TRBD1. The CDR3 is 14 residues long. The trim removed 3 bases at V and 7 bases at J, leaving 3 bases unmatched. Germline CDR1 reads MNHEY; CDR2 reads SMNVEV (reference sequence). The CDR3 here is CASSLTGRNSPLHF. Here the CDR3 DNA reads TGTGCCAGCAGTTTGACAGGGCGAAATTCACCCCTCCACTTT.

This clone was counted between two and nine times. One end of the junction fails to match germline, which may point to a read error. J is TRBJ1-2 and V is TRBV6-1; D is unclear. This CDR3 has 10 residues. CDR1 is MNHNS and CDR2 is SASEGT in the germline V gene. CDR3 bases: TGCCTCAGCGGGAACTATGGCTACACCTTC. Translating gives CLSGNYGYTF.

This clone was counted ten times or more. The rearrangement joins TRBV30 to TRBJ2-1; 11 nucleotides align to TRBD2. Germline CDR1 reads GTSNPN; CDR2 reads SVGIG (reference sequence). V was pared by 3 bases and J by 6 bases, with 1 base of the junction left unmatched. This CDR3 is 13 amino acids long. The CDR3 bases are TGTGCCTGGAGGACTAGCGGGACCAATGAGCAGTTCTTC. Its translation is CAWRTSGTNEQFF.

This clone has more than one count but fewer than ten. The rearrangement uses TRBV14 and TRBJ2-5, with TRBD2 matching 7 bases. The ends lost 0 bases at V and 4 bases at J; junction bases unmatched: 5. CDR1 is SGHDN, CDR2 FVKESK, per germline. The CDR3 spans 15 residues. Written as DNA, the CDR3 is TGTGCCAGCAGCCAAGAAGCTTGGGGGGGAGAGACCCAGTACTTC. Translation: CASSQEAWGGETQYF.